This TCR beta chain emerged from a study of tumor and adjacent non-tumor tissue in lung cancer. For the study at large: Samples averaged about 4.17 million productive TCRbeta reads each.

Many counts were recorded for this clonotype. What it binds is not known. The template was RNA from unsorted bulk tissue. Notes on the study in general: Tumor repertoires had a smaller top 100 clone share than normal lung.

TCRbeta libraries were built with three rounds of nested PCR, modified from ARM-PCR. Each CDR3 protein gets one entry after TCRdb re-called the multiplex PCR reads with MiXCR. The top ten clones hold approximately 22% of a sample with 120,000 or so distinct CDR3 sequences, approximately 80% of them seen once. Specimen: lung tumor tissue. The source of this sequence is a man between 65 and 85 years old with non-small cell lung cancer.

CDR3 protein: CASRGTSYTEAFF. The CDR3 nucleotides read TGTGCCAGCCGTGGGACAAGCTACACTGAAGCTTTCTTT. V is TRBV5-6 and J is TRBJ1-1; D is perhaps TRBD1 (6 bases). The CDR3 consists of 13 residues. The V end was cut by 7 bases, the J end by 3 bases, with 13 bases between. The germline CDR1 and CDR2 sequences are SGHDT and YYEEEE.